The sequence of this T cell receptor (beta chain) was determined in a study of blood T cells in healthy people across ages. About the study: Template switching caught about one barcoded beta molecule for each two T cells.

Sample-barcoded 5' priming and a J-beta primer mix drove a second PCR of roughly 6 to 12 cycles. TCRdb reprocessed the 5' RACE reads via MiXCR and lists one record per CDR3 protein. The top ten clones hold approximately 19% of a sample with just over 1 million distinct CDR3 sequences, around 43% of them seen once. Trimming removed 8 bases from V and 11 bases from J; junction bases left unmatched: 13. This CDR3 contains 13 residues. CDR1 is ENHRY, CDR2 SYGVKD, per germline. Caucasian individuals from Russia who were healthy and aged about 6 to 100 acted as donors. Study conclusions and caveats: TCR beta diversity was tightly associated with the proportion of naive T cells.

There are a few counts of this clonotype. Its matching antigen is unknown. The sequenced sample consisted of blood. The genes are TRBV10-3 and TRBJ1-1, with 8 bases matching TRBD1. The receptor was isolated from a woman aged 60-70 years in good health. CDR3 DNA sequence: TGTGCCATCGCTGACAGGGGTTATAACGGCGCTTTCTTT. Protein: CAIADRGYNGAFF.